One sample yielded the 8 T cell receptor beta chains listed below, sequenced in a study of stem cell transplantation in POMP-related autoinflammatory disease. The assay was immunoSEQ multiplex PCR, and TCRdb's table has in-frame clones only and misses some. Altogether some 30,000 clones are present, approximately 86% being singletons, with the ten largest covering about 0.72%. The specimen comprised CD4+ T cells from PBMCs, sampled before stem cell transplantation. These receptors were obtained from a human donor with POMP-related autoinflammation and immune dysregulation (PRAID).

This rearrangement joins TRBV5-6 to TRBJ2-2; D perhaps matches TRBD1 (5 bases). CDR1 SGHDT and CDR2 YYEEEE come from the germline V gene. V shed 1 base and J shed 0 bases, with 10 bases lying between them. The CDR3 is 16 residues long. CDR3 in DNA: TGTGCCAGCAGCTTGTTAACAGGAACGAACACCGGGGAGCTGTTTTTT. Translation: CASSLLTGTNTGELFF.

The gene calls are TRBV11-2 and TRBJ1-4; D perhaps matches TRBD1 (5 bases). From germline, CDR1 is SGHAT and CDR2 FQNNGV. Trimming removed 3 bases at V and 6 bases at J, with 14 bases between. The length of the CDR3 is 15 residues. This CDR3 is CASSFSRGTDEKLFF. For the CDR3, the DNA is TGTGCCAGCAGCTTTTCGAGGGGTACGGATGAAAAACTGTTTTTT.

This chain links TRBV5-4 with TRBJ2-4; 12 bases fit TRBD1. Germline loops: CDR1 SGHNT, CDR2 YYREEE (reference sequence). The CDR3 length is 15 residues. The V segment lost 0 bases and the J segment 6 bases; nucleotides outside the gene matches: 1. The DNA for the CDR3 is TGTGCCAGCAGCTTGGGGGGACAGGGGGCAAACATTCAGTACTTC. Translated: CASSLGGQGANIQYF.

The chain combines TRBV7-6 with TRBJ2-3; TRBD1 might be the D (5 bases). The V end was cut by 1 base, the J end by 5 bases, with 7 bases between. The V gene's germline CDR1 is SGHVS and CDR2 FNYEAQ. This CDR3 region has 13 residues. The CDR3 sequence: CASSLVRGDTQYF. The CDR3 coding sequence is TGTGCCAGCAGCTTAGTAAGGGGAGATACGCAGTATTTT.

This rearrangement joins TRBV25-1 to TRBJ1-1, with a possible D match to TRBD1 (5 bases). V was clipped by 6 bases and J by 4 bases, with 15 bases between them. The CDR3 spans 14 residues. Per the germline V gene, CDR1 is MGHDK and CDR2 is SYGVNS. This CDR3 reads CASSPIGGGTEAFF. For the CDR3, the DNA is TGTGCCAGCAGCCCTATTGGGGGGGGCACTGAAGCTTTCTTT.

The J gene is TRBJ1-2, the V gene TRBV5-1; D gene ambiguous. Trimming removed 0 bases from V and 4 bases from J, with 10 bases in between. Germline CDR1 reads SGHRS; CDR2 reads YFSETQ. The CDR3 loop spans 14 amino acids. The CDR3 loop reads CASSLEAGAYGYTF. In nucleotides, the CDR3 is TGCGCCAGCAGCTTGGAGGCAGGAGCCTATGGCTACACCTTC.

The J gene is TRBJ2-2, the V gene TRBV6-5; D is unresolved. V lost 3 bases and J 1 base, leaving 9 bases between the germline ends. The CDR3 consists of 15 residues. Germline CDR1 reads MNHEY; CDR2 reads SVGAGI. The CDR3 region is CASSYADMNTGELFF. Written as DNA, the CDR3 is TGTGCCAGCAGTTATGCAGATATGAACACCGGGGAGCTGTTTTTT.

CDR3 nucleotides: TGTGCCAGCGCGCGACGGGAGGGAGGGGAGCTGTTTTTT. This translates into CASARREGGELFF. This chain connects TRBV11-2 to TRBJ2-2, with TRBD2 matching 8 bases. V shed 8 bases and J 8 bases; nucleotides not matched to a gene: 7. The CDR3 is made up of 13 amino acids. Germline V CDR1 and CDR2: SGHAT, FQNNGV.